The source of this T cell receptor beta chain is a study of blood T cells in healthy people across ages. Study-level findings and limits: The fall in TCR beta diversity per million T cells was roughly linear with age.

Alongside a J-beta primer mix, a sample-barcoded 5' primer served in a second PCR lasting roughly 6 to 12 cycles. The template-switch adaptor was a 5' adaptor with 12 random nucleotides. It tagged each cDNA molecule. Via MiXCR, TCRdb re-called the 5' RACE reads, giving one row per CDR3 protein. Altogether about 570,000 distinct CDR3 sequences are present, roughly a quarter being singletons, with the ten largest covering 3% to 4%. The donors, aged about 6 to 95, were healthy Caucasians from Russia. CDR1 and CDR2 (germline): SGHRS, YFSETQ. The CDR3 consists of 13 residues. V lost 1 base to trimming and J lost 8 bases, with 10 bases between them. This clonotype was found a few times. The antigen is unknown. The sample was also linked to a second study, of T cells of mothers and their children.

The chain joins TRBV5-1 to TRBJ2-1; possible D gene TRBD2, 6 bases. The specimen was blood. The sequence was collected from a boy younger than 10 in good health. The CDR3 sequence is CASSLTSMDEQFF. CDR3 DNA: TGCGCCAGCAGCTTGACTAGCATGGATGAGCAGTTCTTC.